A selection of T cell receptor beta chains follows, all from one sample in a study of PD-1 blockade in classical Hodgkin lymphoma. The data were produced by immunoSEQ multiplex PCR, yet TCRdb's version contains in-frame clones alone and is incomplete. The data hold 10,000 to 15,000 clones, with roughly 90% observed a single time. Sequenced material: CD4+ T cells from blood, taken at baseline. The receptors here all came from a human donor with classical Hodgkin lymphoma. CDR3s include the opening cysteine and the closing phenylalanine or tryptophan. A D gene is named only where the DNA matches it firmly. For some rows the clone size is stated as once, few or many, or as a class when expanded; others skip it.

V: TRBV30
D: .
size: .
J: TRBJ2-1
DNA: TGTGCCTGGAGCCCCGAACTTATAGCCTCCAATGAGCAGTTCTTC
CDR3: CAWSPELIASNEQFF

V: TRBV2
D: .
size: few
J: TRBJ1-2
DNA: TGTGCCAGCATCCCTGACAGGAACTATGGCTACACCTTC
CDR3: CASIPDRNYGYTF

V: TRBV7-2
D: TRBD2
size: .
J: TRBJ2-1
DNA: TGTGCCAGCAGCTATACTAGCGGTTCCTACAATGAGCAGTTCTTC
CDR3: CASSYTSGSYNEQFF

V: TRBV27
D: TRBD1
size: .
J: TRBJ1-6
DNA: TGTGCCAGCAGTTTAGAAGACAGGGGGTATTCACCCCTCCACTTT
CDR3: CASSLEDRGYSPLHF

V: TRBV2
D: TRBD2
size: .
J: TRBJ2-1
DNA: TGTGCCAGCAGTCGTGGCGGGAGCGTTAGAAATGAGCAGTTCTTC
CDR3: CASSRGGSVRNEQFF

V: TRBV29-1
D: .
size: once
J: TRBJ2-7
DNA: TGCAGCGTAGGACCGGGCGGACATTCTTTATCCGAGCAGTACTTC
CDR3: CSVGPGGHSLSEQYF

V: TRBV28
D: .
size: .
J: TRBJ2-5
DNA: TGTGCCAGCAGCCGCGAGCGCGGCTTACAGACCCAGTACTTC
CDR3: CASSRERGLQTQYF

V: TRBV4-2
D: .
size: once
J: TRBJ2-1
DNA: TGTGCCAGCAGCCTCGACTTCAATGAGCAGTTCTTC
CDR3: CASSLDFNEQFF

V: TRBV5-8
D: .
size: .
J: TRBJ2-7
DNA: TGTGCCAGCAGCCAAGATCGGAGGGACGAGCAGTACTTC
CDR3: CASSQDRRDEQYF

V: TRBV5-1
D: TRBD2
size: .
J: TRBJ2-4
DNA: TGCGCCAGCAGCCAGATGGGGAGGGCCGAAAACATTCAGTACTTC
CDR3: CASSQMGRAENIQYF

V: TRBV10-2
D: TRBD2
size: .
J: TRBJ2-5
DNA: TGCGCCAGCAGTGAAGGCCCAGCGGGGGAGACCCAGTACTTC
CDR3: CASSEGPAGETQYF

V: TRBV5-4
D: .
size: .
J: TRBJ2-1
DNA: TGTGCCAGCAGCTTGTGGACTGGCGATGAGCAGTTCTTC
CDR3: CASSLWTGDEQFF

V: TRBV25-1
D: .
size: once
J: TRBJ1-2
DNA: TGTGCCAGCAGCGCCTCAGGGGATCACTATGGCTACACCTTC
CDR3: CASSASGDHYGYTF

V: TRBV19
D: .
size: .
J: TRBJ2-5
DNA: TGTGCCGCTTCAAGTCAGCAAGAGACCCAGTACTTC
CDR3: CAASSQQETQYF

V: TRBV10-3
D: .
size: .
J: TRBJ2-5
DNA: TGTGCCATCAGCGACGGTTTACAAGAGACCCAGTACTTC
CDR3: CAISDGLQETQYF

V: TRBV28
D: .
size: .
J: TRBJ1-1
DNA: TGTGCCAGCAGCAAGCTTGAAGCTTTCTTT
CDR3: CASSKLEAFF

V: TRBV19
D: .
size: .
J: TRBJ2-7
DNA: TGTGCCAGTAGGCCGAAGGGTGCTGGCGAGCAGTACTTC
CDR3: CASRPKGAGEQYF

V: TRBV6-1
D: .
size: few
J: TRBJ1-6
DNA: TGTGCCAGCAGTGGAAGGACAGTGAATTCACCCCTCCACTTT
CDR3: CASSGRTVNSPLHF